This T cell receptor (beta chain) was identified in a study of T cell repertoires in cytomegalovirus infection. J gave up 3 bases and V 3 bases, and 2 bases lay outside the gene matches. The CDR3 has 13 residues. Germline V gene data show CDR1 as SGHRS and CDR2 as YFSETQ. This clonotype occurred a few times. What it recognizes is unknown. TCRdb re-derived calls from the reads in MiXCR, one entry per CDR3 protein. Of 60,000 to 75,000 distinct CDR3 sequences listed, 28% are singletons. The TCR was taken from a human donor in good health (CMV status not recorded). Some clones in this sample may be carry-over from other donors' samples. This specimen consisted of CD8+ T cells from cultured PBMCs, obtained from culture after CMV antigen stimulation. This chain connects TRBV5-1 to TRBJ1-1, with 7 bases aligning to TRBD1. CDR3: CASSYTGDTEAFF. DNA of the CDR3: TGCGCCAGCAGCTATACAGGGGACACTGAAGCTTTCTTT.